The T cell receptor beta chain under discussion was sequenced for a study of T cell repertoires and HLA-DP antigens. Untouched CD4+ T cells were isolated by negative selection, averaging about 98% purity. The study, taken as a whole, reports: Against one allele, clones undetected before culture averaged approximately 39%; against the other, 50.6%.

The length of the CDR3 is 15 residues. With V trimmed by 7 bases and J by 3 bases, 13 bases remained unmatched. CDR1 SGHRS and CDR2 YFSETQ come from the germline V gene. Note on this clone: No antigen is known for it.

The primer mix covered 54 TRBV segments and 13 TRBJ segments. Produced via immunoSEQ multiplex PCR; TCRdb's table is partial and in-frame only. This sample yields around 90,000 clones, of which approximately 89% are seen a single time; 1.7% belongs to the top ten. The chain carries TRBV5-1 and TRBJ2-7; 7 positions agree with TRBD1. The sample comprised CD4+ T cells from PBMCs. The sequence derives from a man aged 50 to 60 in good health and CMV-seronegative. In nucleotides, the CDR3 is TGCGCCAGCGGCTCCGGACAGGCCCTGCTCTACGAGCAGTACTTC. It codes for CASGSGQALLYEQYF.